This T cell receptor (beta chain) originates from a study of blood T cells in healthy people across ages. Study outcomes and limitations: The diversity estimates, figures obtained from one million T cells, were considered underestimates. Roughly linear age-related decline in beta diversity appeared, significant by age roughly 40.

The V gene lost 5 bases and the J gene lost 2 bases, with 9 bases spanning the gap. There are 13 residues in the CDR3. Germline V gene sequence: CDR1 SGHRS, CDR2 YFSETQ. Primed by a sample-barcoded 5' primer and a J-beta primer mix, a second PCR proceeded for 7 to 11 cycles. TCRdb ran MiXCR on the 5' RACE reads and lists one entry per CDR3 protein. The sample records some 1.6 million distinct CDR3 sequences, almost 35% being singletons. In its sample, this clonotype was seen many times. Antigen unknown. The V and J genes are TRBV5-1 and TRBJ2-3; D unclear. The TCR comes from a woman aged 25 to 39 in good health. The sequenced material came from blood. CDR3 in DNA: TGCGCCAGCAGACTCGGACCCACAGATACGCAGTATTTT. Protein sequence: CASRLGPTDTQYF.